This T cell receptor (beta chain) was documented in a study of T cell responses to AZD1222 COVID-19 vaccine. Study findings and constraints: Females outnumbered males among donors, who were mostly white British; clonal diversity was possibly underestimated. Baseline seropositives among AZD1222 recipients totaled only six or seven.

This CDR3 spans 14 amino acids. Germline values: CDR1 MNHEY, CDR2 SVGEGT. Trimming took 6 bases from V and 4 from J, leaving 15 bases between them. About this clone itself: Antigen: not known.

Profiled with immunoSEQ multiplex PCR; TCRdb holds only in-frame clones, not every one. The sample lists some 190,000 clones, almost 95% occurring once. The gene calls are TRBV6-2 or TRBV6-3 and TRBJ1-2; a possible D gene is TRBD1 (6 bases). The sequencing used peripheral blood, collected on day 0 of AZD1222 vaccination. The clonotype was recovered from an adult in good health. CDR3 sequence: CASSEPLTGYGYTF. The CDR3 DNA reads as TGTGCCAGCAGCGAACCCCTGACAGGCTATGGCTACACCTTC.